This T cell receptor (beta chain) was retrieved from a study of Ad26.COV2.S vaccination and SARS-CoV-2 variants. The treatment here: 15 to 20 received Ad26.COV2.S at low or high dose, single or two shots; 5 received placebo; per-sample allocation not given. On day 63 after the first injection, vaccine and placebo recipients gave samples. Sequencing used immunoSEQ multiplex PCR; TCRdb keeps in-frame clones, though not all of them. The repertoire holds 450,000 to 550,000 clones, with 70% to 90% as singletons. V shed 1 base and J shed 8 bases, with 7 bases lying between them. The length of the CDR3 is 12 residues. Germline-derived CDR1 and CDR2 are LGHDT and YNNKEL (reference sequence).

The V call is TRBV3-1 (or the pseudogene TRBV3-2), the J call TRBJ2-3; D call uncertain. The specimen comprised peripheral blood, sampled in a trial of Ad26.COV2.S vaccine versus placebo. The TCR sequence derives from a person aged 18-65 years who received the Ad26.COV2.S COVID-19 vaccine or a placebo. This chain's CDR3 is CASSQVLATQYF. CDR3 DNA: TGTGCCAGCAGCCAAGTGCTCGCTACGCAGTATTTT.